Each of the 3 T cell receptor beta chains below was sequenced from the same sample in a study of blood T cell repertoires in COVID-19. The protocol was immunoSEQ multiplex PCR, while the TCRdb copy is restricted to in-frame clones and leaves out a portion. The data show 200,000 or so clones, 86% seen once. The source material was peripheral blood. The receptors originated from a woman between 65 and 79 years old with acute or convalescent COVID-19.

In DNA form, the CDR3 reads TGTGCCAGCAGTTTGTCTCAGGGTGGGAATCAGCCCCAGCATTTT. This translates into CASSLSQGGNQPQHF. This chain joins TRBV6-5 and TRBJ1-5; D might be TRBD1 (5 bases). V lost 4 bases, J lost 4 bases, and 14 bases lay in between. The CDR3 has 15 amino acids. Germline CDR1 reads MNHEY; CDR2 reads SVGAGI.

The CDR3 protein is CASSPHTAVGDQPQHF. The CDR3 nucleotides are TGTGCCAGCAGCCCTCACACGGCGGTGGGAGATCAGCCCCAGCATTTT. The V gene is TRBV7-8, the J gene TRBJ1-5; unclear D gene. The germline V and J ends were trimmed by 5 bases and 5 bases, with 19 bases remaining between them. This CDR3 is built from 16 residues. The germline gives CDR1 SGHVS, CDR2 FQNEAQ.

The chain carries TRBV25-1 and TRBJ2-2, with D possibly TRBD2 on 5 matching bases. The CDR3 has 14 residues. The germline V gene has CDR1 MGHDK and CDR2 SYGVNS. V dropped 4 bases and J dropped 1 base, with 7 bases sitting between them. CDR3 DNA: TGTGCCAGCAGTGCCGGGATGAACACCGGGGAGCTGTTTTTT. It codes for CASSAGMNTGELFF.